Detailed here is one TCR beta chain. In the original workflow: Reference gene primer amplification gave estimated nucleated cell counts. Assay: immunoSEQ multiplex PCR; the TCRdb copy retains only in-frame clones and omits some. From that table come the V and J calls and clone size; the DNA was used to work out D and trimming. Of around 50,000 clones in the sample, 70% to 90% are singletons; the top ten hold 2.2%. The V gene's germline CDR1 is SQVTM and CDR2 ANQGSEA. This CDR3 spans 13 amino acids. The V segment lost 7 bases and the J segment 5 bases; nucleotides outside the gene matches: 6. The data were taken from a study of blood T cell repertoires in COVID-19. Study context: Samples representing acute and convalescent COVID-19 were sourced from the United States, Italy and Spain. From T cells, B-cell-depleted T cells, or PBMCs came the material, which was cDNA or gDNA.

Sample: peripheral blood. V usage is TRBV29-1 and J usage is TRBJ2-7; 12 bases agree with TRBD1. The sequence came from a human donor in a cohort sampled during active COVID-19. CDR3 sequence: CSASGTGGDEQYF. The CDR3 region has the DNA TGCAGCGCGTCGGGGACAGGGGGCGACGAGCAGTACTTC.